Below are 13 T cell receptor beta chains sequenced from a single sample in a study of T cell responses to AZD1222 COVID-19 vaccine. TCRdb's copy holds only in-frame clones and misses some; the assay was immunoSEQ multiplex PCR. Here the sample spans roughly 50,000 clones, over 75% being singletons. The starting material was peripheral blood, obtained 28 days after the second AZD1222 dose. These receptors came from an adult who received the AZD1222 COVID-19 vaccine.

This clone was seen a handful of times. The chain uses TRBV3-1 (or the pseudogene TRBV3-2) and TRBJ1-2; D gene uncertain. CDR1 is LGHDT, CDR2 YNNKEL, per germline (reference sequence). The length of the CDR3 is 12 residues. V lost 5 bases and J 1 base, leaving 5 bases between the germline ends. The CDR3 spells CASSGSNYGYTF. In nucleotides, the CDR3 is TGTGCCAGCAGCGGGAGTAACTATGGCTACACCTTC.

This chain connects TRBV28 to TRBJ2-4; D is possibly TRBD1 or TRBD2 (5 bases each). Germline CDR1 reads MDHEN; CDR2 reads SYDVKM. The CDR3 spans 14 residues. V was cut by 2 bases and J by 8 bases, with 13 bases left in between. The CDR3 loop reads CASSLGGALDIQYF. The CDR3 DNA reads as TGTGCCAGCAGTTTAGGGGGAGCTCTGGACATTCAGTACTTC.

The chain uses TRBV7-2 and TRBJ1-5; the D gene is possibly TRBD1 (6 bases). The CDR3 spans 16 residues. The V gene lost 5 bases and the J gene lost 6 bases, with 20 bases spanning the gap. Looked up from germline, CDR1 is SGHTA and CDR2 is FQGNSA. Written as DNA, the CDR3 is TGTGCCAGCAGCGCAAGTCATTACAGGGCGTTTCAGCCCCAGCATTTT. This sequence encodes CASSASHYRAFQPQHF.

The V call is TRBV19, the J call TRBJ2-7; 10 nucleotides agree with TRBD1. Germline loops: CDR1 LNHDA, CDR2 SQIVND (reference sequence). Losses at the gene ends were 6 bases for V and 0 bases for J; bases not matched to a gene: 5. The CDR3 loop spans 15 amino acids. The CDR3 nucleotides are TGTGCCAGTAGGTCTGGGACAGGGGCCTCCTACGAGCAGTACTTC. Its translation: CASRSGTGASYEQYF. Drawing the rest from reference TRBV19 and TRBJ2-7, the complete variable domain is DGGITQSPKYLFRKEGQNVTLSCEQNLNHDAMYWYRQDPGQGLRLIYYSQIVNDFQKGDIAEGYSVSREKKESFPLTVTSAQKNPTAFYLCASRSGTGASYEQYFGPGTRLTVT.

V gene TRBV28 combines with J gene TRBJ2-7; TRBD2 might be the D (5 bases). CDR3 length equals 20 residues. V lost 4 bases and J lost 9, with 37 bases in between. Germline V gene lookup returns CDR1 MDHEN and CDR2 SYDVKM. The CDR3 region is CASSSPARSSGAGIRAGQYF. The CDR3 DNA is TGTGCCAGCAGTTCGCCAGCACGGTCGTCAGGCGCTGGGATACGGGCGGGGCAGTACTTC.

This sequence joins TRBV6-5 and TRBJ2-1, with 7 bases identical to TRBD1. Germline V gives CDR1 MNHEY, CDR2 SVGAGI. The CDR3 is 14 residues long. J was trimmed by 5 bases and V by 5 bases; bases with no gene match: 6. CDR3 DNA: TGTGCCAGCAGTCCCTGGACAGGCAACAATGAGCAGTTCTTC. Translation: CASSPWTGNNEQFF.

This chain joins TRBV10-3 and TRBJ1-3; the D gene is possibly TRBD1 (6 bases). V gave up 2 bases and J gave up 3 bases, with 11 bases separating them. Germline values: CDR1 ENHRY, CDR2 SYGVKD. This CDR3 comprises 15 residues. The CDR3 reads CAISEGNRVGNTIYF. The CDR3, as DNA: TGTGCCATCAGTGAGGGGAACAGGGTTGGAAACACCATATATTTT.

This rearrangement joins TRBV12-5 to TRBJ1-6, with 7 bases aligning to TRBD1. Losses at the gene ends were 7 bases for V and 3 bases for J; bases not matched to a gene: 3. Germline V CDR1 and CDR2: LGHNT, FRNRAP. CDR3 length: 14 residues. The CDR3 loop is CASARQGYNSPLHF. DNA of the CDR3: TGTGCTAGTGCGAGACAGGGCTATAATTCACCCCTCCACTTT.

The V call is TRBV28, the J call TRBJ2-7; TRBD1 matches at 11 bases. The CDR3 is 15 residues long. V shed 4 bases and J 7 bases; nucleotides not matched to a gene: 9. CDR1 and CDR2 (germline): MDHEN, SYDVKM. DNA for the CDR3: TGTGCCAGCAGTTCCATGGGACAGGGGGAGGGTGAGCAGTACTTC. Translated, it gives CASSSMGQGEGEQYF.

The rearrangement joins TRBV4-1 to TRBJ2-1; D is perhaps TRBD1 or TRBD2 (5 bases each). Between the trimmed V and J ends, which lost 3 bases and 5 bases, there was a span of 14 bases. Germline loops: CDR1 MGHRA, CDR2 YSYEKL. The CDR3 totals 15 residues. The CDR3 DNA reads TGCGCCAGCAGCCATCCCCCCCGGGGACACAATGAGCAGTTCTTC. The encoded protein is CASSHPPRGHNEQFF.

The chain recombines TRBV5-8 with TRBJ2-2; 7 bases line up with TRBD1. The germline gives CDR1 SGHTS, CDR2 YDEGEE. The length of the CDR3 is 15 residues. V was clipped by 2 bases and J by 3 bases; unmatched bases: 4. The CDR3 DNA reads TGTGCCAGCAGCTTCCGGACAGGTTACACCGGGGAGCTGTTTTTT. Encoded protein: CASSFRTGYTGELFF. Drawing the rest from reference TRBV5-8 and TRBJ2-2, the complete variable domain is EAGVTQSPTHLIKTRGQQATLRCSPISGHTSVYWYQQALGLGLQFLLWYDEGEERNRGNFPPRFSGRQFPNYSSELNVNALELEDSALYLCASSFRTGYTGELFFGEGSRLTVL.

V and J are TRBV27 and TRBJ2-7; 10 nucleotides line up with TRBD1. The CDR3 sequence is 13 residues long. Germline assignment: CDR1 MNHEY and CDR2 SMNVEV (reference sequence). The V and J ends lost 5 bases and 4 bases, in that order; junction bases with no gene match: 2. The chain's CDR3 is CASSPGQGYEQYF. The CDR3 DNA is TGTGCCAGCAGTCCGGGACAGGGGTACGAGCAGTACTTC.

The CDR3 reads CASSLRTGDGYTF. The CDR3 coding sequence is TGTGCCAGCAGCTTGAGGACAGGGGATGGCTACACCTTC. This chain joins TRBV5-5 and TRBJ1-2, with 9 bases matching TRBD1. The CDR3 has 13 residues. J gave up 6 bases and V 1 base, and 1 base lay outside the gene matches. The V gene's germline CDR1 is SGHKS and CDR2 YYEKEE (reference sequence).